This T cell receptor beta chain is drawn from a study of blood T cell repertoires in COVID-19. TCRdb's table, derived via immunoSEQ multiplex PCR, lists solely in-frame clones and lacks some. The sample holds just over 650,000 clones, 75% to 90% seen once. This TCR derives from a young woman with acute or convalescent COVID-19. The sequenced sample was peripheral blood.

The CDR3 protein is CASSTRSDTGELFF. The CDR3 DNA sequence: TGTGCCAGTAGTACTCGGTCTGACACCGGGGAGCTGTTTTTT. The V gene is TRBV19, the J gene TRBJ2-2; D call uncertain. V lost 4 bases and J 3 bases, leaving 9 bases between the germline ends. The CDR3 sequence is 14 residues long. The V gene's germline CDR1 is LNHDA and CDR2 SQIVND (reference sequence).